The 18 T cell receptor beta chains reported below all come from one sample, sequenced in a study of blood T cell repertoires in COVID-19. The method was immunoSEQ multiplex PCR; TCRdb's version includes in-frame clones alone and lacks a portion of them. The sample has some 320,000 clones, around 92% seen once; the top ten hold 8.5% to 14%. The specimen was peripheral blood. These receptors all stem from a woman between 25 and 40 years old with COVID-19, enrolled during active disease.

The chain recombines TRBV28 with TRBJ1-2; TRBD1 aligns across 7 bases. Trimming at V came to 7 bases and at J to 8 bases, leaving 13 bases not matched to a gene. Germline CDR1 reads MDHEN; CDR2 reads SYDVKM. The CDR3 spans 14 residues. CDR3 sequence reads: CASTLSNRGRGYTF. The DNA for the CDR3 is TGTGCCAGCACCTTAAGTAACAGGGGAAGGGGCTACACCTTC.

This sequence joins TRBV5-1 and TRBJ1-3, with 9 bases matching TRBD1. Germline CDR1 and CDR2: SGHRS and YFSETQ. The CDR3 runs to 17 residues. V gave up 4 bases and J gave up 4 bases; unmatched junction bases: 12. DNA for the CDR3: TGCGCCAGCAGCCCTACAGGGGGCTCTCAGGGAGGAAACACCATATATTTT. Its translation is CASSPTGGSQGGNTIYF.

V usage is TRBV15 and J usage is TRBJ2-1, with 9 nucleotides matching TRBD2. This CDR3 has 15 amino acids. V shed 5 bases, J shed 2 bases, and the junction held 4 bases outside the gene matches. Germline V gene data show CDR1 as LNHNV and CDR2 as YYDKDF (reference sequence). CDR3 in amino acids: CATSGGLAAYNEQFF. The CDR3 region has the DNA TGTGCCACCAGCGGGGGACTAGCAGCCTACAATGAGCAGTTCTTC. Combining the CDR3 with reference TRBV15 and TRBJ2-1 gives the whole variable domain DAMVIQNPRYQVTQFGKPVTLSCSQTLNHNVMYWYQQKSSQAPKLLFHYYDKDFNNEADTPDNFQSRRPNTSFCFLDIRSPGLGDTAMYLCATSGGLAAYNEQFFGPGTRLTVL.

This sequence joins TRBV7-9 and TRBJ2-3; 9 bases are shared with TRBD2. The CDR3 has 18 amino acids. Germline V gives CDR1 SEHNR, CDR2 FQNEAQ (reference sequence). Trimming took 6 bases from V and 3 from J; bases not matched to a gene: 16. The CDR3 region is CASRPKWGLADKTDTQYF. In DNA form, the CDR3 reads TGTGCCAGCAGACCAAAGTGGGGACTAGCCGATAAAACAGATACGCAGTATTTT. The variable domain in full, completed from reference TRBV7-9 and TRBJ2-3, reads DTGVSQNPRHKITKRGQNVTFRCDPISEHNRLYWYRQTLGQGPEFLTYFQNEAQLEKSRLLSDRFSAERPKGSFSTLEIQRTEQGDSAMYLCASRPKWGLADKTDTQYFGPGTRLTVL.

V is TRBV5-6 and J is TRBJ1-1; D not certain. Per the germline V gene, CDR1 is SGHDT and CDR2 is YYEEEE. The CDR3 is 13 residues long. The V end was cut by 4 bases, the J end by 1 base, with 8 bases between. CDR3 nucleotides: TGTGCCAGCAGCGCTATCGGGAACACTGAAGCTTTCTTT. This translates into CASSAIGNTEAFF.

The chain carries TRBV27 and TRBJ1-1; D gene unclear. The CDR3 covers 13 residues. The germline V and J ends were trimmed by 7 bases and 0 bases, with 9 bases remaining between them. Germline V gives CDR1 MNHEY, CDR2 SMNVEV (reference sequence). The CDR3 protein is CASISGLNTEAFF. CDR3 in DNA: TGTGCCAGCATCAGCGGTTTGAACACTGAAGCTTTCTTT.

V gene TRBV5-1 combines with J gene TRBJ1-6; 8 nucleotides agree with TRBD1. CDR3 length equals 17 residues. V was pared by 4 bases and J by 7 bases, with 13 bases of the junction left unmatched. Per germline, CDR1 SGHRS and CDR2 YFSETQ. The DNA for the CDR3 is TGCGCCAGCAGCCTGGCCCCCGGACAGGGCGGGAATTCACCCCTCCACTTT. Protein sequence: CASSLAPGQGGNSPLHF. The whole variable domain, remainder taken from reference TRBV5-1 and TRBJ1-6, is KAGVTQTPRYLIKTRGQQVTLSCSPISGHRSVSWYQQTPGQGLQFLFEYFSETQRNKGNFPGRFSGRQFSNSRSEMNVSTLELGDSALYLCASSLAPGQGGNSPLHFGNGTRLTVT.

CDR3 sequence: CASSPNYITSGNTIYF. CDR3 nucleotide sequence: TGTGCCAGCTCACCCAACTATATTACCTCTGGAAACACCATATATTTT. The chain uses TRBV18 and TRBJ1-3; no clear D gene. V was clipped by 3 bases and J by 0 bases, with 12 bases between them. The germline V gene encodes CDR1 KGHSH and CDR2 LQKENI. CDR3 length: 16 amino acids. Variable domain in full (rest from reference TRBV18 and TRBJ1-3): NAGVMQNPRHLVRRRGQEARLRCSPMKGHSHVYWYRQLPEEGLKFMVYLQKENIIDESGMPKERFSAEFPKEGPSILRIQQVVRGDSAAYFCASSPNYITSGNTIYFGEGSWLTVV.

The chain combines TRBV7-2 with TRBJ1-5; a possible D gene is TRBD1 (6 bases). The CDR3 runs to 15 residues. Germline values: CDR1 SGHTA, CDR2 FQGNSA. Between the trimmed V and J ends, which lost 5 bases and 8 bases, there was a span of 19 bases. The CDR3 DNA is TGTGCCAGCAGCCTTCGACAGGCTGGTTCGGAGCCCCAGCATTTT. As protein: CASSLRQAGSEPQHF.

This sequence joins TRBV30 and TRBJ1-5; the D is unclear. The CDR3 covers 13 residues. Trimming took 2 bases from V and 3 from J, leaving 8 bases between them. The germline V gene has CDR1 GTSNPN and CDR2 SVGIG (reference sequence). CDR3 amino acids: CAWSYGFNQPQHF. The CDR3 DNA reads TGTGCCTGGAGTTACGGTTTCAATCAGCCCCAGCATTTT.

The V gene is TRBV28, the J gene TRBJ1-2, with D tentatively TRBD1 (5 bases). Trimming stripped 5 bases from V and 0 bases from J, with 16 bases between. Germline V CDR1 and CDR2: MDHEN, SYDVKM. This CDR3 comprises 16 residues. As DNA, the CDR3 is TGTGCCAGCAGTCCCGGGGGGGACCGAGCTAACTATGGCTACACCTTC. This codes for CASSPGGDRANYGYTF.

This chain links TRBV3-1 (or the pseudogene TRBV3-2) with TRBJ2-7; 8 nucleotides align to TRBD2. Germline V gene sequence: CDR1 LGHDT, CDR2 YNNKEL (reference sequence). The V and J ends lost 3 bases and 0 bases, in that order; junction bases with no gene match: 1. This CDR3 has 14 residues. The DNA of the CDR3 is TGTGCCAGCAGCCATCTAGCGGGCTCCTACGAGCAGTACTTC. This encodes CASSHLAGSYEQYF.

The chain uses TRBV11-2 and TRBJ2-7; 7 nucleotides line up with TRBD1. The J segment lost 3 bases and the V segment lost 6 bases, leaving 5 bases of the junction unmatched. There are 13 residues in the CDR3. Germline lookup yields CDR1 SGHAT and CDR2 FQNNGV. The CDR3 DNA is TGTGCCAGCAGTCAGGGGGTTTACTACGAGCAGTACTTC. Translated, it gives CASSQGVYYEQYF.

J is TRBJ2-7 and V is TRBV6-5; D may be TRBD1 (5 bases). The V end lost 2 bases, the J end lost 6 bases, and 11 bases lay between the germline ends. Germline CDR1 is MNHEY and CDR2 is SVGAGI. The CDR3 consists of 13 residues. The CDR3 region has the DNA TGTGCCAGCAGTTACGCTACAGGATCCGAGCAGTACTTC. Residues: CASSYATGSEQYF.

The V gene is TRBV3-1 (or the pseudogene TRBV3-2), the J gene TRBJ1-3; no firm D call. CDR1 is LGHDT, CDR2 YNNKEL, per germline (reference sequence). The germline V and J ends were trimmed by 4 bases and 8 bases, with 9 bases remaining between them. The CDR3 is made up of 12 amino acids. The CDR3 loop reads CASSLASDTIYF. The CDR3 coding sequence is TGTGCCAGCAGCCTAGCTTCGGACACCATATATTTT.

The table lists this clone with a count of one. The DNA of the CDR3 is TGTGCCAGCAGACCTGACAGGGGAGTTGCGAACACTGAAGCTTTCTTT. The encoded protein is CASRPDRGVANTEAFF. The chain employs TRBV7-9 and TRBJ1-1, with 8 nucleotides matching TRBD1. Germline lookup yields CDR1 SEHNR and CDR2 FQNEAQ (reference sequence). V shed 6 bases, J shed 1 base, and the junction held 10 bases outside the gene matches. The CDR3 spans 16 residues.

As to this clone: The same CDR3 arises from other DNA sequences in this sample as well. V is TRBV6-5 and J is TRBJ2-7, with TRBD1 as a possible D gene (6 bases). The CDR3 loop spans 13 amino acids. Germline CDR1 MNHEY, CDR2 SVGAGI. V was cut by 1 base and J by 3 bases, with 7 bases left in between. The CDR3 DNA reads TGTGCCAGCAGTTACTTACAGGGCTACGAGCAGTACTTC. Translating it yields CASSYLQGYEQYF.

This clone was seen once. The chain links TRBV6-1 to TRBJ1-4; a weak D match, TRBD1 (5 bases). This CDR3 region has 15 residues. Germline loops: CDR1 MNHNS, CDR2 SASEGT. V gave up 2 bases and J gave up 3 bases, with 10 bases separating them. CDR3 DNA: TGTGCCAGCAGTGAACAGGGCCTGGCTAATGAAAAACTGTTTTTT. It is translated as CASSEQGLANEKLFF.